The clone carrying this T cell receptor beta chain was detected once. Its antigen is undetermined. This sample is part of a study of cytomegalovirus exposure and HLA in healthy donors. At the level of the study: Of about 400 genotyped donors, around 76% clustered with self-reported Caucasian donors.

Regarding the study as a whole: TCR beta V- and J-gene trimming, according to a later analysis, was linked to a missense DCLRE1C variant.

Germline trimming cut 5 bases from V and 4 bases from J; bases unmatched to any gene: 5. The germline V gene encodes CDR1 SQVTM and CDR2 ANQGSEA. This CDR3 is 13 amino acids long. These donors, healthy bone marrow donors, were studied. 60 Vbeta and 13 Jbeta primers were used in PCR. Clones were read by immunoSEQ multiplex PCR, and TCRdb kept only the in-frame ones, dropping some. The sample lists approximately 140,000 clones, less than 85% occurring once. The sample taken for sequencing was PBMCs. The TCR originated in a man in his fifties in good health and CMV-seropositive. The chain links TRBV29-1 to TRBJ2-5; 9 positions agree with TRBD1. DNA of the CDR3: TGCAGCGTTAGGACAGGGGAGCCAGAGACCCAGTACTTC. It encodes CSVRTGEPETQYF.